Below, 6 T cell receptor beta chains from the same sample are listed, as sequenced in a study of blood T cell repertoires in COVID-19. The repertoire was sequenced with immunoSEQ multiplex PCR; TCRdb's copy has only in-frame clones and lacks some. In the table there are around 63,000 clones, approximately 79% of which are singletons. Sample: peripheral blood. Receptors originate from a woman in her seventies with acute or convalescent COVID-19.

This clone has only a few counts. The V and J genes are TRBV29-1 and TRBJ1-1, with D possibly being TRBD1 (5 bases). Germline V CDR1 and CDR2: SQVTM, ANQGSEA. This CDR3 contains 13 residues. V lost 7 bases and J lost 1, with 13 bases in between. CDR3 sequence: CSDLTTGNTEAFF. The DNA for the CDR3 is TGCAGCGACCTGACAACAGGGAACACTGAAGCTTTCTTT.

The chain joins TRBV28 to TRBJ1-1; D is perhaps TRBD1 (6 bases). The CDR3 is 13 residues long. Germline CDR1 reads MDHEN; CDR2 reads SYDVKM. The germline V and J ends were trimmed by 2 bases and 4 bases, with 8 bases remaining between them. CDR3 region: CASSLAGATEAFF. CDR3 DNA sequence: TGTGCCAGCAGTTTAGCGGGGGCCACTGAAGCTTTCTTT.

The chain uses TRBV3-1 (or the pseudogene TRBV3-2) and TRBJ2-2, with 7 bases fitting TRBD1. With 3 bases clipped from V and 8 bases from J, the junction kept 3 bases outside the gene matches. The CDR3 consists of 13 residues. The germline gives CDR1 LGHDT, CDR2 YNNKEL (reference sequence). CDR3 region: CASSHRGRGELFF. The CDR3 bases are TGTGCCAGCAGCCACAGGGGGAGAGGGGAGCTGTTTTTT.

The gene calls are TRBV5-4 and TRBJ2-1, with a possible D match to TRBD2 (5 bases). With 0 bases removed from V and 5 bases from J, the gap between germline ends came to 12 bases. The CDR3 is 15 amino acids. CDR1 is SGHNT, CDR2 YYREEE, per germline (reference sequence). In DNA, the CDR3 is TGTGCCAGCAGCTTGGACGGCGTTAGCGACAATGAGCAGTTCTTC. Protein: CASSLDGVSDNEQFF.

CDR3 amino acids: CASSLEGGNTGELFF. DNA of the CDR3: TGTGCCAGCAGCTTAGAAGGGGGGAACACCGGGGAGCTGTTTTTT. The rearrangement links TRBV11-2 to TRBJ2-2, with a possible D match to TRBD1 (6 bases). CDR1 is SGHAT and CDR2 is FQNNGV in the germline V gene. V lost 0 bases, J lost 1 base, and 6 bases lay in between. The CDR3 is 15 residues long.

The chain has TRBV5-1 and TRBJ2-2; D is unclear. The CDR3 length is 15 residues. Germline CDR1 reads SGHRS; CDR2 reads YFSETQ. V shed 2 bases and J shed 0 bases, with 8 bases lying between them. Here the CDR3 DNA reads TGCGCCAGCAGCTTAGCACTTACGAACACCGGGGAGCTGTTTTTT. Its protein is CASSLALTNTGELFF.